The 12 T cell receptor beta chains listed next were all sequenced from one sample in a study of T cells in Graves' hyperthyroidism and ophthalmopathy. Amplification of TCR beta CDR3 regions was performed using RNA transcripts as template. A first-round RT-PCR of the TCR CDR3 used the HTBI primer set. TCRdb re-called the multiplex PCR reads through MiXCR, storing one row per CDR3 protein. The sample consists of about 600,000 distinct CDR3 sequences, 13% to 15% of them appearing once. Sequencing was performed on blood. Receptors originate from a woman between 18 and 30 years old with Graves' ophthalmopathy.

This clonotype was recorded at least ten times. The chain couples TRBV27 to TRBJ1-5, with no clear D. This CDR3 comprises 15 residues. The germline V and J ends were trimmed by 2 bases and 2 bases, with 10 bases remaining between them. CDR1 is MNHEY and CDR2 is SMNVEV in the germline V gene (reference sequence). CDR3 DNA sequence: TGTGCCAGCAGTTTAATTGCGTCGGGCAATCAGCCCCAGCATTTT. Protein sequence: CASSLIASGNQPQHF.

This clonotype was observed at least ten times. This CDR3 reads CASTRTGEREAFF. The CDR3 DNA sequence: TGTGCCAGCACCCGGACAGGGGAAAGGGAAGCTTTCTTT. The chain uses TRBV6-1 and TRBJ1-1, with 9 bases lining up with TRBD1. The length of the CDR3 is 13 residues. Trimming cost V 7 bases and J 8 bases; bases outside gene matches: 8. CDR1 is MNHNS, CDR2 SASEGT, per germline.

This clonotype was seen at least ten times. This sequence joins TRBV12-3 or TRBV12-4 and TRBJ2-1; 7 bases map to TRBD2. There are 12 residues in the CDR3. Germline trimming cut 8 bases from V and 4 bases from J; bases unmatched to any gene: 2. The CDR3 sequence: CASAGGYNEQFF. As DNA, the CDR3 is TGTGCCAGCGCCGGGGGGTACAATGAGCAGTTCTTC.

This clonotype was observed many times. V and J are TRBV7-9 and TRBJ2-1; the match to TRBD2 covers 8 bases. Per the germline V gene, CDR1 is SEHNR and CDR2 is FQNEAQ (reference sequence). This CDR3 is built from 15 residues. V was clipped by 2 bases and J by 8 bases; unmatched bases: 8. The CDR3 region has the DNA TGTGCCAGCAGCTTAACGGGGACTAGAGGCGATGAGCAGTTCTTC. Translated: CASSLTGTRGDEQFF.

V usage is TRBV30 and J usage is TRBJ1-2; 7 bases are a match to TRBD1. The CDR3 sequence is 13 residues long. V gave up 1 base and J gave up 7 bases; unmatched junction bases: 6. Germline V gene data show CDR1 as GTSNPN and CDR2 as SVGIG (reference sequence). CDR3 DNA sequence: TGTGCCTGGAGTGATCAGGGGGACTCTGGCTACACCTTC. As protein: CAWSDQGDSGYTF.

This clonotype was seen ten or more times. This sequence joins TRBV24-1 and TRBJ2-1; 9 bases are shared with TRBD1. Per the germline V gene, CDR1 is KGHDR and CDR2 is SFDVKD. Trimming at V came to 8 bases and at J to 2 bases, leaving 15 bases not matched to a gene. The CDR3 sequence is 18 residues long. The DNA for the CDR3 is TGTGCCACCAAACCCGGCCCGGGACAGGGTAGTCCCTACAATGAGCAGTTCTTC. Residues: CATKPGPGQGSPYNEQFF.

The chain couples TRBV29-1 to TRBJ2-7; TRBD1 or TRBD2 may be the D gene (5 bases each). This CDR3 is 12 amino acids long. The V and J ends lost 4 bases and 3 bases respectively, with 10 bases between them. Germline V gives CDR1 SQVTM, CDR2 ANQGSEA. DNA of the CDR3: TGCAGCGTTGCGGGACGAGACTACGAGCAGTACTTC. Residues: CSVAGRDYEQYF.

The sample holds many counts of this clonotype. The chain is built from TRBV5-5 and TRBJ2-7; the D call may be TRBD1 or TRBD2 (5 bases each). V lost 1 base to trimming and J lost 6 bases, with 17 bases between them. Germline values: CDR1 SGHKS, CDR2 YYEKEE (reference sequence). The CDR3 is made up of 15 amino acids. CDR3 nucleotide sequence: TGTGCCAGCAGCTTGTCGAGGGACCCGGCCCCCGAGCAGTACTTC. Amino acids: CASSLSRDPAPEQYF. The full variable domain, its missing parts supplied by reference TRBV5-5 and TRBJ2-7, is DAGVTQSPTHLIKTRGQQVTLRCSPISGHKSVSWYQQVLGQGPQFIFQYYEKEERGRGNFPDRFSARQFPNYSSELNVNALLLGDSALYLCASSLSRDPAPEQYFGPGTRLTVT.

The chain has TRBV9 and TRBJ2-1; 12 nucleotides align to TRBD2. Germline CDR1 and CDR2: SGDLS and YYNGEE. Trimming took 0 bases from V and 7 from J; bases not matched to a gene: 11. The CDR3 spans 18 residues. The CDR3 sequence: CASSVVGLAGGPVNEQFF. CDR3 coding DNA: TGTGCCAGCAGCGTAGTGGGGCTAGCGGGAGGGCCTGTGAATGAGCAGTTCTTC.

This clonotype has a handful of counts. The CDR3 here is CASSSYRVTVDNEQFF. CDR3 in DNA: TGTGCCAGCAGTTCCTACAGGGTTACTGTGGACAATGAGCAGTTCTTC. This chain joins TRBV25-1 and TRBJ2-1; possible D gene TRBD1, 6 bases. V lost 5 bases to trimming and J lost 5 bases, with 19 bases between them. Germline V gene sequence: CDR1 MGHDK, CDR2 SYGVNS. The CDR3 covers 16 residues.

Concerning this clonotype itself: A read error may explain this, as a much larger clone is one base away. The rearrangement joins TRBV3-1 to TRBJ2-2; D remains unclear. The germline V gene encodes CDR1 LGHDT and CDR2 YNNKEL (reference sequence). V was shortened by 2 bases and J by 8 bases, with 6 bases between the two germline ends. The CDR3 is 12 amino acids. The CDR3 here is CASSQISGELFF. The CDR3 DNA is TGTGCCAGCAGCCAAATTAGTGGGGAGCTGTTTTTT. The full variable domain, its missing parts supplied by reference TRBV3-1 and TRBJ2-2, is DTAVSQTPKYLVTQMGNDKSIKCEQNLGHDTMYWYKQDSKKFLKIMFSYNNKELIINETVPNRFSPKSPDKAHLNLHINSLELGDSAVYFCASSQISGELFFGEGSRLTVL.

This clonotype has ten or more counts. This chain links TRBV3-1 with TRBJ2-2; 8 bases match TRBD1. Germline trimming cut 6 bases from V and 10 bases from J; bases unmatched to any gene: 4. This CDR3 region has 12 residues. Germline CDR1 and CDR2: LGHDT and YNNKEL (reference sequence). CDR3 loop: CASRLTGEELFF. In DNA, the CDR3 is TGTGCCAGCAGGCTGACAGGGGAGGAGCTGTTTTTT.